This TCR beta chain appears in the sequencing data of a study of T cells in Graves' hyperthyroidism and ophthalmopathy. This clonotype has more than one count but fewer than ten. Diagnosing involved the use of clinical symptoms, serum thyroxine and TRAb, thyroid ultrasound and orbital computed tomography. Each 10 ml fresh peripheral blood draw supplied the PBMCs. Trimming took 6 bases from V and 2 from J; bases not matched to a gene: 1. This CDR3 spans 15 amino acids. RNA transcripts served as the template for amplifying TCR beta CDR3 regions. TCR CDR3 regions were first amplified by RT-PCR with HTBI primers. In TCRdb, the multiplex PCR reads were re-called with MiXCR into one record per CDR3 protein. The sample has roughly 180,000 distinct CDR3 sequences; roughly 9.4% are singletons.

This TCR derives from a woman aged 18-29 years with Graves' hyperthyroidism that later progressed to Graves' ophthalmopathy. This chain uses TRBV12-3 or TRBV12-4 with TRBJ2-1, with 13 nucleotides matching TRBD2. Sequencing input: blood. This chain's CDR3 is CASSGTSGTYNEQFF. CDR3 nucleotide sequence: TGTGCCAGCAGCGGGACTAGCGGGACCTACAATGAGCAGTTCTTC.